Each of the 28 T cell receptor beta chains below was sequenced from the same sample in a study of T cells after yellow fever vaccination. TCRdb re-derived calls from the 5' RACE reads in MiXCR, one entry per CDR3 protein. This table holds hundreds of thousands of distinct CDR3 sequences, roughly 12% found once. Sequencing was performed on PBMCs, taken on the day of the yellow fever booster vaccination. The receptors here all came from a young man who received the YFV17D yellow fever vaccine.

The V and J genes are TRBV20-1 and TRBJ1-1; D unresolved. Germline V gene data show CDR1 as DFQATT and CDR2 as SNEGSKA (reference sequence). The CDR3 covers 14 residues. V lost 0 bases and J lost 3, with 11 bases in between. CDR3 protein: CSARDLRAYTEAFF. CDR3 DNA: TGCAGTGCTAGAGATTTAAGGGCCTACACTGAAGCTTTCTTT.

This chain connects TRBV7-9 to TRBJ1-1; tentatively, D is TRBD1 (6 bases). CDR3 length: 15 amino acids. Trimming removed 1 base at V and 2 bases at J, with 11 bases between. In germline, CDR1 is SEHNR, CDR2 FQNEAQ (reference sequence). The CDR3 sequence is CASSLGWGRNTEAFF. DNA of the CDR3: TGTGCCAGCAGCTTAGGTTGGGGGCGTAACACTGAAGCTTTCTTT.

This clonotype was detected only a few times. This chain uses TRBV5-6 with TRBJ1-4; D might be TRBD1 (6 bases). There are 15 residues in the CDR3. Germline CDR1 SGHDT, CDR2 YYEEEE. V lost 6 bases and J lost 0, with 12 bases in between. This chain's CDR3 is CASTTPGATNEKLFF. The DNA of the CDR3 is TGTGCCAGCACCACCCCAGGGGCAACTAATGAAAAACTGTTTTTT.

This chain uses TRBV9 with TRBJ2-5; D assignment may be TRBD1 or TRBD2 (5 bases each). V lost 0 bases to trimming and J lost 3 bases, with 24 bases between them. CDR1 is SGDLS, CDR2 YYNGEE, per germline. There are 19 residues in the CDR3. The CDR3 bases are TGTGCCAGCAGCGTAGATGGGGACCCCGACGGCGGGCAAGAAGAGACCCAGTACTTC. Translation: CASSVDGDPDGGQEETQYF.

The chain recombines TRBV6-5 with TRBJ2-7; D gene uncertain. V dropped 6 bases and J dropped 3 bases, with 15 bases sitting between them. The CDR3 loop spans 14 amino acids. CDR1 is MNHEY and CDR2 is SVGAGI in the germline V gene. The CDR3 spells CASSLDGSYYEQYF. CDR3 sequence (DNA): TGTGCCAGCAGCTTAGACGGTTCCTACTACGAGCAGTACTTC.

This clonotype turned up a few times. The chain recombines TRBV6-5 with TRBJ1-1; D remains unclear. The germline V gene encodes CDR1 MNHEY and CDR2 SVGAGI. Trimming cost V 1 base and J 0 bases, with 9 bases left between them. This CDR3 region has 15 residues. This chain's CDR3 is CASSYFAELNTEAFF. CDR3 nucleotide sequence: TGTGCCAGCAGTTACTTCGCCGAGCTGAACACTGAAGCTTTCTTT.

The chain carries TRBV24-1 and TRBJ2-3; TRBD2 agrees at 12 bases. Germline loops: CDR1 KGHDR, CDR2 SFDVKD. The V segment lost 2 bases and the J segment 5 bases; nucleotides outside the gene matches: 1. The CDR3 runs 15 residues. The CDR3 region is CATSDSGLAGDTQYF. The DNA for the CDR3 is TGTGCCACCAGTGATTCGGGACTAGCGGGAGATACGCAGTATTTT.

This clonotype was observed a handful of times. This rearrangement joins TRBV11-2 to TRBJ2-5, with a tentative D call TRBD2 (6 bases). The CDR3 has 13 residues. CDR1 is SGHAT, CDR2 FQNNGV, per germline. The germline V and J ends were trimmed by 8 bases and 7 bases, with 17 bases remaining between them. CDR3 sequence: CASSRVLGGTQYF. The CDR3 DNA sequence: TGTGCCAGCTCCCGGGTCCTGGGGGGGACCCAGTACTTC.

The chain is built from TRBV5-1 and TRBJ2-5, with unresolved D. CDR1 SGHRS and CDR2 YFSETQ come from the germline V gene. Trimming shortened V by 1 base and J by 2 bases, and 6 bases separated the two germline ends. The CDR3 consists of 13 residues. CDR3 region: CASSLFLQETQYF. Here the CDR3 DNA reads TGCGCCAGCAGCTTGTTCCTTCAAGAGACCCAGTACTTC. Combining the CDR3 with reference TRBV5-1 and TRBJ2-5 gives the whole variable domain KAGVTQTPRYLIKTRGQQVTLSCSPISGHRSVSWYQQTPGQGLQFLFEYFSETQRNKGNFPGRFSGRQFSNSRSEMNVSTLELGDSALYLCASSLFLQETQYFGPGTRLLVL.

The chain carries TRBV6-2 or TRBV6-3 and TRBJ2-1; D gene ambiguous. Germline V gene lookup returns CDR1 MNHEY and CDR2 SVGEGT. Trimming left V 0 bases short and J 0 bases short, with 12 bases between. The CDR3 spans 17 residues. The CDR3 sequence is CASSYSPQRYSYNEQFF. CDR3 sequence (DNA): TGTGCCAGCAGTTACTCCCCTCAGCGTTACTCCTACAATGAGCAGTTCTTC.

The rearrangement uses TRBV7-2 and TRBJ2-3, with D perhaps being TRBD1 or TRBD2 (6 bases each). This CDR3 region has 13 residues. V gave up 7 bases and J gave up 7 bases, with 15 bases separating them. Germline assignment: CDR1 SGHTA and CDR2 FQGNSA. The CDR3 coding sequence is TGTGCCAGCACCCTGGGGGGCCTCAATACGCAGTATTTT. Its translation: CASTLGGLNTQYF.

This sequence joins TRBV20-1 and TRBJ2-6, with D possibly matching TRBD2 (6 bases). The CDR3 is made up of 18 amino acids. The V and J ends lost 3 bases and 0 bases respectively, with 18 bases between them. Germline V gives CDR1 DFQATT, CDR2 SNEGSKA (reference sequence). CDR3 in amino acids: CSARDYQPAPSGANVLTF. DNA of the CDR3: TGCAGTGCTAGGGACTATCAGCCAGCCCCCTCTGGGGCCAACGTCCTGACTTTC.

The chain combines TRBV5-1 with TRBJ2-2, with D perhaps matching TRBD1 (5 bases). V lost 0 bases, J lost 5 bases, and 8 bases lay in between. Germline-derived CDR1 and CDR2 are SGHRS and YFSETQ. The CDR3 covers 14 residues. CDR3 nucleotides: TGCGCCAGCAGCTTGGACAGGACAACCGGGGAGCTGTTTTTT. It translates to CASSLDRTTGELFF.

Comment on this clonotype: The junction departs from germline at one end; a sequencing error may be responsible. The J gene is TRBJ2-1, the V gene TRBV7-7; 8 bases map to TRBD1. Per the germline V gene, CDR1 is SSHAT and CDR2 is FNYEAQ (reference sequence). The CDR3 contains 14 residues. The CDR3 sequence: CASSTGTGAYKQFF. The CDR3 region has the DNA TGTGCTAGCAGCACCGGGACAGGCGCCTATAAGCAGTTCTTC.

The chain is built from TRBV18 and TRBJ1-1; a weak D match, TRBD1 (5 bases). The CDR3 consists of 14 residues. CDR1 and CDR2 from the germline V gene are KGHSH and LQKENI. Between the trimmed V and J ends, which lost 0 bases and 4 bases, there was a span of 9 bases. The CDR3 sequence is CASSPPGGGTEAFF. In DNA form, the CDR3 reads TGTGCCAGCTCACCACCCGGGGGTGGCACTGAAGCTTTCTTT.

The V call is TRBV5-1, the J call TRBJ2-3; perhaps TRBD2 as D (5 bases). V lost 2 bases to trimming and J lost 0 bases, with 13 bases between them. The germline V gene has CDR1 SGHRS and CDR2 YFSETQ. CDR3 length: 16 residues. CDR3 residues: CASSFIATTSTDTQYF. The DNA of the CDR3 is TGCGCCAGCAGCTTCATAGCGACTACTAGCACAGATACGCAGTATTTT.

The rearrangement uses TRBV20-1 and TRBJ2-3; 7 nucleotides line up with TRBD2. V lost 0 bases, J lost 5 bases, and 5 bases stayed unmatched. The V gene's germline CDR1 is DFQATT and CDR2 SNEGSKA (reference sequence). CDR3 length: 14 amino acids. The CDR3 DNA reads TGCAGTGCTAGAGACGTGCGGGAGCAAGATACGCAGTATTTT. Protein sequence: CSARDVREQDTQYF.

The rearrangement uses TRBV6-6 and TRBJ1-2, with D possibly TRBD1 on 6 matching bases. Trimming left V 6 bases short and J 7 bases short, with 12 bases between. The germline V gene has CDR1 MNHNY and CDR2 SVGAGI (reference sequence). CDR3 length equals 12 residues. Here the CDR3 DNA reads TGTGCCAGCAGCCCTTTAGGGGGTGGCTACACCTTC. Protein sequence: CASSPLGGGYTF.

This clonotype was observed a few times. The rearrangement joins TRBV7-2 to TRBJ2-7; D possibly corresponds to TRBD2 (5 bases). There are 12 residues in the CDR3. The V end was cut by 5 bases, the J end by 7 bases, with 12 bases between. Germline V gives CDR1 SGHTA, CDR2 FQGNSA. The CDR3 sequence is CASSATRIEQYF. CDR3 nucleotides: TGTGCCAGCAGCGCAACTAGGATAGAGCAGTACTTC. Supplemented by reference TRBV7-2 and TRBJ2-7, the full variable domain reads GAGVSQSPSNKVTEKGKDVELRCDPISGHTALYWYRQSLGQGLEFLIYFQGNSAPDKSGLPSDRFSAERTGGSVSTLTIQRTQQEDSAVYLCASSATRIEQYFGPGTRLTVT.

This sequence joins TRBV4-3 and TRBJ2-1, with D unclear. The V end was cut by 1 base, the J end by 1 base, with 8 bases between. Looked up from germline, CDR1 is LGHNA and CDR2 is YSLEER. The length of the CDR3 is 15 residues. CDR3: CASSQVSQSYNEQFF. As DNA, the CDR3 is TGCGCCAGCAGCCAAGTCTCACAGTCCTACAATGAGCAGTTCTTC.

This clonotype has a count of ten or more. The CDR3 is CSVPGLADNEQFF. The CDR3 region has the DNA TGCAGCGTCCCTGGGCTAGCGGACAATGAGCAGTTCTTC. The chain couples TRBV20-1 to TRBJ2-1; 7 bases line up with TRBD2. This CDR3 region has 13 residues. Germline V gene lookup returns CDR1 DFQATT and CDR2 SNEGSKA (reference sequence).

CDR3 coding DNA: TGTGCCAGTACCCGGGTCGGACAGGGCAATCAGCCCCAGCATTTT. Translating it yields CASTRVGQGNQPQHF. The chain recombines TRBV19 with TRBJ1-5; 7 nucleotides agree with TRBD1. CDR3 length: 15 amino acids. The germline gives CDR1 LNHDA, CDR2 SQIVND (reference sequence). With 7 bases clipped from V and 2 bases from J, the junction kept 8 bases outside the gene matches.

This clonotype was seen repeatedly, ten times or more. This chain links TRBV12-3 or TRBV12-4 with TRBJ2-2; tentative D call: TRBD2 (5 bases). V lost 3 bases and J 7 bases, leaving 15 bases between the germline ends. This CDR3 has 15 residues. The CDR3 DNA is TGTGCCAGCAGTTTGAGGTCCCTCCGGGGCGGGGAGCTGTTTTTT. Protein sequence: CASSLRSLRGGELFF.

There are a few counts of this clonotype. This sequence joins TRBV20-1 and TRBJ2-2, with 8 bases identical to TRBD2. This CDR3 is built from 16 residues. V was pared by 1 base and J by 2 bases, with 6 bases of the junction left unmatched. The germline CDR1 and CDR2 sequences are DFQATT and SNEGSKA (reference sequence). The CDR3 loop is CSARVRSGINTGELFF. The CDR3 coding sequence is TGCAGTGCTAGAGTCCGTAGCGGGATAAACACCGGGGAGCTGTTTTTT.

This chain joins TRBV30 and TRBJ1-5, with TRBD1 identical over 7 bases. CDR3 length: 13 amino acids. V trimming: 5 bases; J trimming: 6 bases; junction bases outside the gene matches: 7. CDR1 and CDR2 (germline): GTSNPN, SVGIG (reference sequence). The CDR3 DNA reads TGTGCCTGGGCGGGACAGTCCGGTCAGCCCCAGCATTTT. Amino acid sequence: CAWAGQSGQPQHF. Using reference TRBV30 and TRBJ1-5 for the parts outside the CDR3, the full variable domain is SQTIHQWPATLVQPVGSPLSLECTVEGTSNPNLYWYRQAAGRGLQLLFYSVGIGQISSEVPQNLSASRPQDRQFILSSKKLLLSDSGFYLCAWAGQSGQPQHFGDGTRLSIL.

There are a few counts of this clonotype. The rearrangement joins TRBV24-1 to TRBJ2-3, with TRBD2 matching over 9 bases. Germline CDR1 and CDR2: KGHDR and SFDVKD. V shed 5 bases, J shed 7 bases, and the junction held 6 bases outside the gene matches. CDR3 length: 14 residues. In DNA, the CDR3 is TGTGCCACCAGTGGGGCTAGCGGGATAAATACGCAGTATTTT. It translates to CATSGASGINTQYF.

This clonotype was picked up a small number of times. This chain joins TRBV29-1 and TRBJ2-1; a possible D gene is TRBD2 (5 bases). Germline values: CDR1 SQVTM, CDR2 ANQGSEA. CDR3 length: 11 amino acids. V lost 7 bases, J lost 3 bases, and 7 bases lay in between. CDR3 region: CSADYYNEQFF. As DNA, the CDR3 is TGCAGCGCCGACTACTACAATGAGCAGTTCTTC.

This chain joins TRBV7-2 and TRBJ2-3; D might be TRBD1 or TRBD2, each matching 5 bases. Germline lookup yields CDR1 SGHTA and CDR2 FQGNSA. Trimming pared 5 bases from V and 7 bases from J, leaving 19 bases between. There are 15 residues in the CDR3. The CDR3 protein is CASSATGPRKNTQYF. In DNA, the CDR3 is TGTGCCAGCAGCGCAACGGGACCGAGAAAGAATACGCAGTATTTT.